The rows below give T cell receptor beta chains drawn from one sample of a study of circulating tumor DNA in untreated peripheral T-cell lymphoma. The data were produced by immunoSEQ multiplex PCR, yet TCRdb's version contains in-frame clones alone and is incomplete. The sample yields about 2,400 clones, over 55% seen once. What was sequenced was tumor tissue. The receptors here all came from a human donor with peripheral T-cell lymphoma. Both conserved end residues are part of each CDR3. The D gene is left open where the match is weak. Clone size is given for some rows only: seen once, a few or many times, or a class if the clone is expanded.

D: TRBD2
size: .
J: TRBJ2-1
V: TRBV19
CDR3: CATRRATSGGYNEQFF
DNA: TGTGCCACCAGAAGGGCTACTAGCGGGGGTTACAATGAGCAGTTCTTC

D: .
size: .
J: TRBJ1-2
V: TRBV6-8
CDR3: CASSQGNYGYTF
DNA: TGTGCCAGCAGTCAGGGGAACTATGGCTACACCTTC

D: .
size: .
J: TRBJ1-4
V: TRBV28
CDR3: CASSDRRSNEKLFF
DNA: TGTGCCAGCAGTGATCGACGGAGTAATGAAAAACTGTTTTTT

D: .
size: few
J: TRBJ2-7
V: TRBV19
CDR3: CASSEKQGLYYEQYF
DNA: TGTGCCAGTAGTGAGAAACAGGGTTTGTACTACGAGCAGTACTTC

D: .
size: .
J: TRBJ1-2
V: TRBV15
CDR3: CATSRAAGMYGYTF
DNA: TGTGCCACCAGCAGAGCGGCAGGGATGTATGGCTACACCTTC

D: .
size: once
J: TRBJ2-1
V: TRBV9
CDR3: CASSQRASSSYNEQFF
DNA: TGTGCCAGCAGCCAAAGGGCCTCGAGCTCCTACAATGAGCAGTTCTTC

D: .
size: .
J: TRBJ2-7
V: TRBV18
CDR3: CASSPFTGPNSYEQYF
DNA: TGTGCCAGCTCACCATTTACAGGACCAAACTCCTACGAGCAGTACTTC

D: TRBD1
size: .
J: TRBJ2-5
V: TRBV11-3
CDR3: CASSLDSPEQGATQYF
DNA: TGTGCCAGCAGCTTAGACTCCCCCGAACAGGGGGCGACCCAGTACTTC

D: .
size: .
J: TRBJ1-3
V: TRBV30
CDR3: CAWRYSGNTIYF
DNA: TGTGCCTGGAGATACTCTGGAAACACCATATATTTT

D: .
size: few
J: TRBJ1-2
V: TRBV19
CDR3: CASREGGSYGYTF
DNA: TGTGCCAGTAGAGAAGGAGGGTCCTATGGCTACACCTTC

D: TRBD1
size: .
J: TRBJ1-2
V: TRBV23-1
CDR3: CASSPPEYRGANYGYTF
DNA: TGCGCCAGCAGTCCCCCCGAATACAGGGGCGCGAACTATGGCTACACCTTC

D: TRBD2
size: .
J: TRBJ2-2
V: TRBV5-1
CDR3: CASSPAVAGYTEELFF
DNA: TGCGCCAGCAGCCCCGCGGTAGCGGGGTACACCGAGGAGCTGTTTTTT

D: TRBD2
size: .
J: TRBJ2-2
V: TRBV19
CDR3: CASSPRTSGRRTGELFF
DNA: TGTGCCAGTAGTCCGCGGACTAGCGGGAGACGTACCGGGGAGCTGTTTTTT

D: TRBD2
size: .
J: TRBJ2-3
V: TRBV6-8
CDR3: CASRLAGQGTQYF
DNA: TGTGCCAGCAGGTTAGCGGGGCAAGGTACGCAGTATTTT

D: .
size: .
J: TRBJ1-2
V: TRBV4-1
CDR3: CASSQDFGSYGYTF
DNA: TGCGCCAGCAGCCAAGATTTCGGGTCCTATGGCTACACCTTC

D: .
size: .
J: TRBJ1-1
V: TRBV5-1
CDR3: CASSLASGAMNTEAFF
DNA: TGCGCCAGCAGCTTGGCTTCCGGGGCGATGAACACTGAAGCTTTCTTT

D: .
size: .
J: TRBJ1-2
V: TRBV6-8
CDR3: CATKGPANYGYTF
DNA: TGTGCCACCAAGGGCCCCGCAAACTATGGCTACACCTTC

D: TRBD1
size: .
J: TRBJ1-5
V: TRBV11-3
CDR3: CASSLTGGDQPQHF
DNA: TGTGCCAGCAGCTTAACAGGGGGCGATCAGCCCCAGCATTTT

D: .
size: few
J: TRBJ1-3
V: TRBV7-5
CDR3: CASSPLEGRYSGNTIYF
DNA: TGTGCCAGCAGCCCCCTCGAAGGGAGATACTCTGGAAACACCATATATTTT

D: TRBD2
size: .
J: TRBJ2-2
V: TRBV6-8
CDR3: CASSPAGSGGTGELFF
DNA: TGTGCCAGCAGTCCCGCGGGGAGCGGGGGGACCGGGGAGCTGTTTTTT

D: .
size: few
J: TRBJ2-3
V: TRBV29-1
CDR3: CSVGLPTDTQYF
DNA: TGCAGCGTTGGACTTCCTACAGATACGCAGTATTTT

D: TRBD1
size: .
J: TRBJ1-2
V: TRBV29-1
CDR3: CSVEDHDRVGFDGYTF
DNA: TGCAGCGTTGAAGACCACGACAGGGTGGGATTCGATGGCTACACCTTC

D: .
size: .
J: TRBJ2-3
V: TRBV11-3
CDR3: CASPQLGQQRPRGYF
DNA: TGTGCCAGCCCGCAGCTTGGCCAACAGCGACCTAGGGGGTATTTT

D: TRBD2
size: .
J: TRBJ2-1
V: TRBV19
CDR3: CASEIAGGDSEQFF
DNA: TGTGCCAGCGAGATAGCGGGGGGTGATAGTGAGCAGTTCTTC

D: .
size: .
J: TRBJ2-2
V: TRBV18
CDR3: CASSPPVATGELFF
DNA: TGTGCCAGCTCACCTCCTGTAGCCACCGGGGAGCTGTTTTTT

D: .
size: .
J: TRBJ1-2
V: TRBV25-1
CDR3: CASSEVGHGTGGYTF
DNA: TGTGCCAGCAGTGAAGTGGGCCATGGAACGGGGGGCTACACCTTC

D: TRBD1
size: .
J: TRBJ1-1
V: TRBV30
CDR3: CAWNRDREIEAFF
DNA: TGTGCCTGGAACCGGGACAGGGAGATTGAAGCTTTCTTT

D: .
size: .
J: TRBJ1-5
V: TRBV7-6
CDR3: CASSIRQDHNQPQHF
DNA: TGTGCCAGCAGCATCCGACAGGATCACAATCAGCCCCAGCATTTT

D: .
size: few
J: TRBJ1-2
V: TRBV6-1
CDR3: CASSEAVTFNYGYTF
DNA: TGTGCCAGCAGTGAAGCGGTCACCTTTAACTATGGCTACACCTTC

D: .
size: few
J: TRBJ1-2
V: TRBV11-3
CDR3: CASSLARALNYGYTF
DNA: TGTGCCAGCAGCTTGGCCAGGGCACTAAACTATGGCTACACCTTC

D: .
size: .
J: TRBJ2-4
V: TRBV10-3
CDR3: CATGSLVAKNIQYF
DNA: TGTGCCACGGGCAGTCTGGTAGCCAAAAACATTCAGTACTTC

D: TRBD1
size: .
J: TRBJ2-5
V: TRBV2
CDR3: CASSRDRGFQETQYF
DNA: TGTGCCAGCAGCCGGGACAGGGGATTCCAAGAGACCCAGTACTTC

D: .
size: .
J: TRBJ1-1
V: TRBV9
CDR3: CASSEQNNTEAFF
DNA: TGTGCCAGCAGTGAACAGAATAACACTGAAGCTTTCTTT

D: .
size: .
J: TRBJ1-1
V: TRBV2
CDR3: CASMSALSTEAFF
DNA: TGTGCCAGCATGTCGGCGTTGAGCACTGAAGCTTTCTTT

D: .
size: few
J: TRBJ2-5
V: TRBV11-3
CDR3: CASSLDGHQETQYF
DNA: TGTGCCAGCAGCTTAGACGGCCACCAAGAGACCCAGTACTTC

D: .
size: few
J: TRBJ1-4
V: TRBV30
CDR3: CAWSVRVQSPSEKLFF
DNA: TGTGCCTGGAGTGTACGGGTCCAGTCGCCCAGCGAAAAACTGTTTTTT

D: .
size: .
J: TRBJ2-3
V: TRBV6-8
CDR3: CASSFRRGLTDTQYF
DNA: TGTGCCAGCAGTTTCCGCCGGGGTCTCACAGATACGCAGTATTTT

D: .
size: once
J: TRBJ2-5
V: TRBV7-5
CDR3: CASTPGVAGETQYF
DNA: TGTGCCAGCACGCCCGGGGTAGCGGGGGAGACCCAGTACTTC

D: TRBD1
size: few
J: TRBJ1-5
V: TRBV11-3
CDR3: CASSSTGGNNQPQHF
DNA: TGTGCCAGCAGCTCCACAGGGGGAAACAATCAGCCCCAGCATTTT

D: TRBD1
size: .
J: TRBJ2-1
V: TRBV5-1
CDR3: CASSPGQGPYNEQFF
DNA: TGCGCCAGCAGTCCCGGACAGGGCCCCTACAATGAGCAGTTCTTC

D: TRBD1
size: .
J: TRBJ2-5
V: TRBV11-3
CDR3: CASSPDRGGMTQYF
DNA: TGTGCCAGCAGCCCGGACAGGGGAGGGATGACCCAGTACTTC

D: .
size: .
J: TRBJ1-1
V: TRBV6-8
CDR3: CASSYSPRGRTEAFF
DNA: TGTGCCAGCAGTTACAGCCCCAGGGGTAGAACTGAAGCTTTCTTT

D: .
size: .
J: TRBJ1-1
V: TRBV11-3
CDR3: CASSLQGPNTEAFF
DNA: TGTGCCAGCAGCTTACAGGGGCCGAACACTGAAGCTTTCTTT

D: TRBD1
size: .
J: TRBJ2-7
V: TRBV11-3
CDR3: CASSLPGQGYEQYF
DNA: TGTGCCAGCAGCTTGCCGGGACAGGGATACGAGCAGTACTTC

D: TRBD1
size: .
J: TRBJ1-6
V: TRBV6-8
CDR3: CASSDLGQGHSPLHF
DNA: TGTGCCAGCAGTGACCTCGGACAGGGGCATTCACCCCTCCACTTT